These T cell receptor beta chains were read from a single sample in a study of CD8 T cells in ankylosing spondylitis. TCRdb ran MiXCR on the 5' RACE reads and lists one entry per CDR3 protein. The sample includes about 500,000 distinct CDR3 sequences, over 9.5% of them seen just once. Material: blood, either unsorted or a sorted T cell fraction (not recorded which). The receptors stem from a male donor with ankylosing spondylitis. Each CDR3 is given with its conserved first and last residue. The order of the fields is J gene, V gene, D gene, clone size, CDR3 protein, CDR3 DNA. D genes are given only for firm matches. Clone size is given for some rows only: seen once, a few or many times, or a class if the clone is expanded.

j_gene: TRBJ2-1; v_gene: TRBV19; d_gene: TRBD1; abundance: .; CDR3aa: CASNRGTYNEQFF; CDR3nt: TGTGCCAGTAACAGGGGGACCTACAATGAGCAGTTCTTC
j_gene: TRBJ2-1; v_gene: TRBV20-1; d_gene: .; abundance: many; CDR3aa: CSARGVNEQFF; CDR3nt: TGCAGTGCTAGAGGGGTCAATGAGCAGTTCTTC
j_gene: TRBJ2-4; v_gene: TRBV18; d_gene: .; abundance: .; CDR3aa: CASSPGPAENIQYF; CDR3nt: TGTGCCAGCTCACCCGGACCCGCGGAAAACATTCAGTACTTC
j_gene: TRBJ2-5; v_gene: TRBV20-1; d_gene: .; abundance: .; CDR3aa: CSARGPYQETQYF; CDR3nt: TGCAGTGCTAGAGGTCCCTACCAAGAGACCCAGTACTTC
j_gene: TRBJ2-1; v_gene: TRBV3-1; d_gene: TRBD2; abundance: .; CDR3aa: CASSQDPPAGAPYNEQFF; CDR3nt: TGTGCCAGCAGCCAAGACCCTCCCGCGGGAGCCCCCTACAATGAGCAGTTCTTC
j_gene: TRBJ2-7; v_gene: TRBV9; d_gene: .; abundance: .; CDR3aa: CASSVGFGNTGYEQYF; CDR3nt: TGTGCCAGCAGCGTAGGTTTCGGGAATACGGGATACGAGCAGTACTTC
j_gene: TRBJ1-2; v_gene: TRBV3-1; d_gene: .; abundance: .; CDR3aa: CASSPQGPGGYTF; CDR3nt: TGTGCCAGCAGCCCCCAGGGGCCGGGTGGCTACACCTTC
j_gene: TRBJ1-2; v_gene: TRBV20-1; d_gene: .; abundance: few; CDR3aa: CSARSRDYGYTF; CDR3nt: TGCAGTGCTAGGTCCAGGGACTATGGCTACACCTTC
j_gene: TRBJ2-1; v_gene: TRBV5-1; d_gene: TRBD2; abundance: .; CDR3aa: CASSPTGTSGTLSYNEQFF; CDR3nt: TGCGCCAGCAGCCCGACAGGGACTAGCGGGACCCTCTCCTACAATGAGCAGTTCTTC
j_gene: TRBJ2-4; v_gene: TRBV25-1; d_gene: TRBD2; abundance: few; CDR3aa: CASSEVLVSGGDGIQYF; CDR3nt: TGTGCCAGCAGTGAGGTACTAGTATCTGGGGGGGACGGCATTCAGTACTTC
j_gene: TRBJ2-2; v_gene: TRBV27; d_gene: .; abundance: few; CDR3aa: CASSRFPNTGELFF; CDR3nt: TGTGCCAGCAGTCGCTTTCCGAACACCGGGGAGCTGTTTTTT
j_gene: TRBJ1-2; v_gene: TRBV15; d_gene: .; abundance: .; CDR3aa: CATSHDRSNYGYTF; CDR3nt: TGTGCCACCAGTCACGACAGGAGTAACTATGGCTACACCTTC
j_gene: TRBJ2-3; v_gene: TRBV20-1; d_gene: TRBD1; abundance: few; CDR3aa: CSASPPDRVTSTDTQYF; CDR3nt: TGCAGTGCTAGCCCCCCTGACAGGGTGACTAGCACAGATACGCAGTATTTT
j_gene: TRBJ2-5; v_gene: TRBV24-1; d_gene: .; abundance: few; CDR3aa: CATSDTTGMEETQYF; CDR3nt: TGTGCCACCAGTGACACCACAGGGATGGAAGAGACCCAGTACTTC
j_gene: TRBJ2-5; v_gene: TRBV20-1; d_gene: .; abundance: few; CDR3aa: CSARQGGETQYF; CDR3nt: TGCAGTGCTAGACAGGGAGGAGAGACCCAGTACTTC
j_gene: TRBJ2-5; v_gene: TRBV29-1; d_gene: .; abundance: .; CDR3aa: CSVEDAGLQETQYF; CDR3nt: TGCAGCGTTGAAGATGCGGGACTCCAAGAGACCCAGTACTTC
j_gene: TRBJ2-5; v_gene: TRBV2; d_gene: .; abundance: .; CDR3aa: CASSKVPNFAETQYF; CDR3nt: TGTGCCAGCAGTAAGGTCCCGAACTTTGCGGAGACCCAGTACTTC
j_gene: TRBJ1-2; v_gene: TRBV5-1; d_gene: .; abundance: .; CDR3aa: CASSPDSTNYGYTF; CDR3nt: TGCGCCAGCAGCCCGGACAGCACTAACTATGGCTACACCTTC
j_gene: TRBJ2-3; v_gene: TRBV4-2; d_gene: TRBD2; abundance: .; CDR3aa: CASSQSGGRGSTDTQYF; CDR3nt: TGTGCCAGCAGCCAAAGTGGCGGGAGAGGTAGCACAGATACGCAGTATTTT
j_gene: TRBJ2-1; v_gene: TRBV10-3; d_gene: .; abundance: few; CDR3aa: CAISILDNEQFF; CDR3nt: TGTGCCATCAGTATACTAGATAATGAGCAGTTCTTC
j_gene: TRBJ2-2; v_gene: TRBV7-9; d_gene: TRBD1; abundance: .; CDR3aa: CASTFLTGGTGELFF; CDR3nt: TGTGCCAGCACCTTTTTGACAGGGGGCACCGGGGAGCTGTTTTTT
j_gene: TRBJ2-1; v_gene: TRBV28; d_gene: TRBD2; abundance: .; CDR3aa: CASSPGLAWRNEQFF; CDR3nt: TGTGCCAGCAGTCCCGGACTAGCGTGGCGCAATGAGCAGTTCTTC
j_gene: TRBJ2-3; v_gene: TRBV20-1; d_gene: TRBD2; abundance: .; CDR3aa: CSAPTSSGNSDTQYF; CDR3nt: TGCAGTGCTCCCACTTCTAGCGGGAACTCAGATACGCAGTATTTT
j_gene: TRBJ1-5; v_gene: TRBV20-1; d_gene: TRBD1; abundance: few; CDR3aa: CSAMIPGQNNQPQHF; CDR3nt: TGCAGTGCTATGATTCCGGGACAGAACAATCAGCCCCAGCATTTT
j_gene: TRBJ2-6; v_gene: TRBV25-1; d_gene: .; abundance: few; CDR3aa: CASTTGANVLTF; CDR3nt: TGTGCCAGCACCACTGGGGCCAACGTCCTGACTTTC
j_gene: TRBJ2-4; v_gene: TRBV6-5; d_gene: TRBD1; abundance: many; CDR3aa: CASSVLGDRAVNIQYF; CDR3nt: TGTGCCAGCAGTGTACTTGGTGACAGGGCAGTAAACATTCAGTACTTC
j_gene: TRBJ1-5; v_gene: TRBV27; d_gene: .; abundance: .; CDR3aa: CASGQGSNQPQHF; CDR3nt: TGTGCCAGCGGCCAGGGTAGCAATCAGCCCCAGCATTTT
j_gene: TRBJ1-1; v_gene: TRBV11-2; d_gene: .; abundance: many; CDR3aa: CASSLVFYETGNTEAFF; CDR3nt: TGTGCCAGCAGCTTAGTTTTTTATGAGACAGGGAACACTGAAGCTTTCTTT
j_gene: TRBJ2-7; v_gene: TRBV3-1; d_gene: TRBD2; abundance: .; CDR3aa: CASSPLAGVDEQYF; CDR3nt: TGTGCCAGCAGCCCCCTGGCGGGAGTGGACGAGCAGTACTTC